The 24 T cell receptor beta chains reported below all come from one sample, sequenced in a study of T-cell reconstitution after alpha-beta-depleted transplantation in children. Preparing the TCRbeta library involved the use of unique molecular identifiers. TCRdb itself ran the PCR reads through MiXCR, one entry per CDR3 protein. This sample has almost 400,000 distinct CDR3 sequences, with about a fifth found just once. This material consisted of PBMCs from the stem cell graft donor, taken from the stem cell graft. Receptors originate from a human donor who donated a stem cell graft to a child with acute myeloid leukemia.

V and J are TRBV12-3 or TRBV12-4 and TRBJ1-3; possibly TRBD1 for D (6 bases). With 11 bases removed from V and 2 bases from J, the gap between germline ends came to 13 bases. The CDR3 consists of 13 residues. The CDR3: CASNRAPGNTIYF. CDR3 sequence (DNA): TGTGCCTCGAACAGGGCCCCTGGAAACACCATATATTTT.

This clonotype was detected many times. The chain combines TRBV20-1 with TRBJ2-3, with 7 bases fitting TRBD2. The germline V gene encodes CDR1 DFQATT and CDR2 SNEGSKA (reference sequence). After removal of 6 bases from V and 4 bases from J, the junction contained 13 bases not matched to a gene. The CDR3 has 15 amino acids. The CDR3 region has the DNA TGCAGTGCCAGCTCCCCGTGGCGGGAGTCAGATACGCAGTATTTT. Translated, it gives CSASSPWRESDTQYF.

The V call is TRBV5-1, the J call TRBJ1-2; D call uncertain. V gave up 2 bases and J gave up 7 bases, with 12 bases separating them. The CDR3 sequence is 13 residues long. Germline V gene sequence: CDR1 SGHRS, CDR2 YFSETQ. CDR3 in DNA: TGCGCCAGCAGCTTTAAGGAAGATGGTGGCTACACCTTC. Protein: CASSFKEDGGYTF.

This clonotype was seen at least ten times. This rearrangement joins TRBV20-1 to TRBJ2-1; D not certain. V was clipped by 0 bases and J by 0 bases, with 15 bases between them. The germline CDR1 and CDR2 sequences are DFQATT and SNEGSKA (reference sequence). This CDR3 is built from 17 residues. This CDR3 reads CSARDLVRVGSYNEQFF. For the CDR3, the DNA is TGCAGTGCTAGAGATCTGGTTCGGGTGGGCTCCTACAATGAGCAGTTCTTC.

This clonotype has at least ten counts. The chain couples TRBV12-3 or TRBV12-4 to TRBJ2-2, with a weak D call TRBD2 (5 bases). The CDR3 loop spans 13 amino acids. Trimming removed 5 bases at V and 4 bases at J, with 8 bases between. The CDR3 sequence is CASSVTSTGELFF. CDR3 nucleotides: TGTGCCAGCAGTGTAACTAGCACCGGGGAGCTGTTTTTT.

The sample holds a few counts of this clonotype. The chain has TRBV20-1 and TRBJ1-5; D remains ambiguous. This CDR3 comprises 12 residues. Germline V gene sequence: CDR1 DFQATT, CDR2 SNEGSKA (reference sequence). The V gene lost 1 base and the J gene lost 5 bases, with 6 bases spanning the gap. CDR3 coding DNA: TGCAGTGCTAGAGTTGAGGATCAGCCCCAGCATTTT. As protein: CSARVEDQPQHF.

The V call is TRBV2, the J call TRBJ2-7, with 8 nucleotides matching TRBD1. The CDR3 extends over 13 amino acids. Germline V gives CDR1 SNHLY, CDR2 FYNNEI. V trimming: 6 bases; J trimming: 6 bases; junction bases outside the gene matches: 7. In DNA form, the CDR3 reads TGTGCCAGCAGGGCAGGGGGCGTAGGCGAGCAGTACTTC. Translated: CASRAGGVGEQYF. The complete variable domain, with remaining parts taken from reference TRBV2 and TRBJ2-7, reads EPEVTQTPSHQVTQMGQEVILRCVPISNHLYFYWYRQILGQKVEFLVSFYNNEISEKSEIFDDQFSVERPDGSNFTLKIRSTKLEDSAMYFCASRAGGVGEQYFGPGTRLTVT.

This clonotype has a handful of counts. J is TRBJ1-5 and V is TRBV20-1; 11 bases align to TRBD1. V gave up 2 bases and J gave up 1 base; unmatched junction bases: 10. Germline CDR1 is DFQATT and CDR2 is SNEGSKA (reference sequence). The CDR3 has 18 residues. In nucleotides, the CDR3 is TGCAGTGCTAGAATAGGGACAGGGGGGATAATGAGCAATCAGCCCCAGCATTTT. The encoded protein is CSARIGTGGIMSNQPQHF.

The chain has TRBV29-1 and TRBJ2-2; the match to TRBD2 covers 11 bases. In germline, CDR1 is SQVTM, CDR2 ANQGSEA. The CDR3 is 18 residues long. Trimming cost V 0 bases and J 2 bases; bases outside gene matches: 8. The CDR3 bases are TGCAGCGTTGAAGAAGATGGTCTAGCGGGAGGAAACACCGGGGAGCTGTTTTTT. It translates to CSVEEDGLAGGNTGELFF.

A word on this clonotype: This may arise from a read error, as a much more abundant clone is one base away. This chain links TRBV15 with TRBJ2-1, with a possible D match to TRBD2 (6 bases). V lost 2 bases and J 6 bases, leaving 26 bases between the germline ends. The length of the CDR3 is 19 residues. The germline CDR1 and CDR2 sequences are LNHNV and YYDKDF (reference sequence). CDR3 nucleotides: TGTGCCACCAGCAGACCCAAGCGGGTTGGCGGAATCACCTGCAATGAGCAGTTCTTC. This codes for CATSRPKRVGGITCNEQFF.

The chain joins TRBV6-2 or TRBV6-3 to TRBJ2-1, with 11 bases lining up with TRBD2. CDR3 length equals 20 residues. CDR1 and CDR2 (germline): MNHEY, SVGEGT. The trim removed 2 bases at V and 3 bases at J, leaving 15 bases unmatched. CDR3 coding DNA: TGTGCCAGCAGTTACCCCCCGTTAATCCTAGCGGGAGGCCTCTACAATGAGCAGTTCTTC. Protein product: CASSYPPLILAGGLYNEQFF.

This clonotype was seen ten or more times. This chain connects TRBV20-1 to TRBJ2-3; D uncertain. Germline V gene sequence: CDR1 DFQATT, CDR2 SNEGSKA (reference sequence). The CDR3 sequence is 12 residues long. V was trimmed by 3 bases and J by 5 bases, leaving 9 bases between them. The CDR3 nucleotides read TGCAGTGCTAGTCCGACTGGAGATACGCAGTATTTT. Translation: CSASPTGDTQYF.

There are many counts of this clonotype. The gene calls are TRBV20-1 and TRBJ2-2; D is unclear. The ends were cut back, 0 bases at V and 4 bases at J, with 12 bases in the middle. Germline V lookup: CDR1 DFQATT, CDR2 SNEGSKA (reference sequence). This CDR3 has 15 residues. The CDR3 spells CSARETALGTGELFF. CDR3 DNA sequence: TGCAGTGCTAGAGAAACCGCGCTGGGCACCGGGGAGCTGTTTTTT.

This clonotype was picked up many times. This chain joins TRBV20-1 and TRBJ2-1; 10 positions match TRBD2. Germline V lookup: CDR1 DFQATT, CDR2 SNEGSKA (reference sequence). There are 13 residues in the CDR3. For the CDR3, the DNA is TGCAGGGCCCTAGCGGGAGAGGTCAATGAGCAGTTCTTC. It is translated as CRALAGEVNEQFF.

The chain has TRBV7-2 and TRBJ2-7, with D maybe TRBD1 (5 bases). Germline CDR1 reads SGHTA; CDR2 reads FQGNSA. Trimming removed 4 bases from V and 3 bases from J, with 13 bases in between. The CDR3 totals 14 residues. Here the CDR3 reads CASSSTDRDYEQYF. DNA for the CDR3: TGTGCCAGCAGCTCGACAGATCGAGACTACGAGCAGTACTTC. Supplemented by reference TRBV7-2 and TRBJ2-7, the full variable domain reads GAGVSQSPSNKVTEKGKDVELRCDPISGHTALYWYRQSLGQGLEFLIYFQGNSAPDKSGLPSDRFSAERTGGSVSTLTIQRTQQEDSAVYLCASSSTDRDYEQYFGPGTRLTVT.

The chain is built from TRBV28 and TRBJ2-7, with 7 bases identical to TRBD2. This CDR3 region has 12 residues. With 6 bases clipped from V and 6 bases from J, the junction kept 5 bases outside the gene matches. Per germline, CDR1 MDHEN and CDR2 SYDVKM. The CDR3 coding sequence is TGTGCCAGCAGGAAACCGGGAGGCGAGCAGTACTTC. Translating gives CASRKPGGEQYF. The complete variable domain, with remaining parts taken from reference TRBV28 and TRBJ2-7, reads DVKVTQSSRYLVKRTGEKVFLECVQDMDHENMFWYRQDPGLGLRLIYFSYDVKMKEKGDIPEGYSVSREKKERFSLILESASTNQTSMYLCASRKPGGEQYFGPGTRLTVT.

The chain combines TRBV5-1 with TRBJ2-7; D possibly uses TRBD1 or TRBD2 (5 bases each). The CDR3 sequence is 13 residues long. Looked up from germline, CDR1 is SGHRS and CDR2 is YFSETQ. V was cut by 3 bases and J by 6 bases, with 13 bases left in between. CDR3 in amino acids: CASSWGSSREQYF. Written as DNA, the CDR3 is TGCGCCAGCAGCTGGGGGTCGAGTCGCGAGCAGTACTTC.

This clonotype appeared many times. V is TRBV7-8 and J is TRBJ2-2; D is possibly TRBD1 or TRBD2 (5 bases each). V was shortened by 3 bases and J by 0 bases, with 11 bases between the two germline ends. The CDR3 has 16 amino acids. The germline V gene has CDR1 SGHVS and CDR2 FQNEAQ. CDR3 sequence reads: CASSFRGVANTGELFF. In DNA form, the CDR3 reads TGTGCCAGCAGCTTTAGAGGGGTAGCGAACACCGGGGAGCTGTTTTTT.

In nucleotides, the CDR3 is TGTGCCAGCAGTCACCAGCTCTACGAGCAGTACTTC. Translated, it gives CASSHQLYEQYF. The chain employs TRBV12-3 or TRBV12-4 and TRBJ2-7; D is uncertain. V shed 5 bases and J shed 3 bases, with 8 bases lying between them. This CDR3 region has 12 residues.

V gene TRBV5-1 combines with J gene TRBJ2-1; tentative D call: TRBD2 (6 bases). Germline CDR1 and CDR2: SGHRS and YFSETQ. CDR3 length: 15 residues. Trimming pared 0 bases from V and 7 bases from J, leaving 14 bases between. DNA of the CDR3: TGCGCCAGCAGCTTGGCGGGAGAGTTCGGGAATGAGCAGTTCTTC. Protein: CASSLAGEFGNEQFF.

This clonotype showed up just a few times. The V call is TRBV7-9, the J call TRBJ2-1; TRBD2 matches at 8 bases. After removal of 2 bases from V and 0 bases from J, the junction contained 3 bases not matched to a gene. Germline CDR1 and CDR2: SEHNR and FQNEAQ (reference sequence). The length of the CDR3 is 16 residues. CDR3 in amino acids: CASSLRAGDSYNEQFF. CDR3 DNA: TGTGCCAGCAGCTTACGAGCGGGAGACTCCTACAATGAGCAGTTCTTC.

This clonotype has a handful of counts. V and J are TRBV20-1 and TRBJ2-7; 15 bases are shared with TRBD2. This CDR3 has 18 residues. Germline V gene data show CDR1 as DFQATT and CDR2 as SNEGSKA (reference sequence). The ends lost 0 bases at V and 5 bases at J; junction bases unmatched: 11. The DNA for the CDR3 is TGCAGTGCTAGAGATCCTAGGACTAGCGGGAGGGCCATCAACGAGCAGTACTTC. Translating gives CSARDPRTSGRAINEQYF.

Only one count was recorded for this clonotype. The rearrangement links TRBV7-2 to TRBJ2-2; 13 positions agree with TRBD2. The CDR3 has 15 residues. Germline lookup yields CDR1 SGHTA and CDR2 FQGNSA. J was trimmed by 6 bases and V by 6 bases; bases with no gene match: 4. The CDR3 here is CASRATSGRPGELFF. The CDR3 DNA sequence: TGTGCCAGCAGAGCGACTAGCGGGAGGCCCGGGGAGCTGTTTTTT.

This clonotype occurred many times. This chain joins TRBV6-1 and TRBJ2-1, with 9 bases aligning to TRBD1. The V and J ends lost 8 bases and 3 bases, in that order; junction bases with no gene match: 8. Germline V gene data show CDR1 as MNHNS and CDR2 as SASEGT. The CDR3 runs 15 residues. In nucleotides, the CDR3 is TGTGCCAGCTGCGGGACAGGGACCAACTACAATGAGCAGTTCTTC. Translating it yields CASCGTGTNYNEQFF.